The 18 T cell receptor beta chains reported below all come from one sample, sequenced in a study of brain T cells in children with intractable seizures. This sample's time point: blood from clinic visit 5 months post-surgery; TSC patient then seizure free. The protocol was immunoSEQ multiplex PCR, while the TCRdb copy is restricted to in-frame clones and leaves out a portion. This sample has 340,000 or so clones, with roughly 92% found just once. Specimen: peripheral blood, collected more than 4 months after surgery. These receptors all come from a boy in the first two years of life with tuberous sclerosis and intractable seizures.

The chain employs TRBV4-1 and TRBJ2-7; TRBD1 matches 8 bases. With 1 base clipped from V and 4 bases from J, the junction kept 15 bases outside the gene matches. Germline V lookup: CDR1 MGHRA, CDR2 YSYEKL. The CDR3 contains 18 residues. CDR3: CASSQGRQGKRSNYEQYF. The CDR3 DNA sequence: TGCGCCAGCAGCCAAGGACGACAGGGGAAGAGAAGTAATTACGAGCAGTACTTC.

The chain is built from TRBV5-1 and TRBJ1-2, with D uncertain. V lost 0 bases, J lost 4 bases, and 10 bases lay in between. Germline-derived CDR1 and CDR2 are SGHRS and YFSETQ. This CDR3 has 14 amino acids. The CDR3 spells CASSLDGGSYGYTF. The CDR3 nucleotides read TGCGCCAGCAGCTTGGATGGAGGATCCTATGGCTACACCTTC.

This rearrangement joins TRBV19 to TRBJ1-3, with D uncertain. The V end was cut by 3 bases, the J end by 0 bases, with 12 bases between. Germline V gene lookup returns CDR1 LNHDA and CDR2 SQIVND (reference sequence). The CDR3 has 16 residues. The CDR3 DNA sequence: TGTGCCAGTAGTATTTCGGGAGCAAACTCTGGAAACACCATATATTTT. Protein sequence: CASSISGANSGNTIYF.

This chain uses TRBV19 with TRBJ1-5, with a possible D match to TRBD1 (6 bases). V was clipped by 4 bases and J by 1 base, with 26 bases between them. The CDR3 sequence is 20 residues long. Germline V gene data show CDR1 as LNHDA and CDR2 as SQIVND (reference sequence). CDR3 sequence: CASSKQPRDKGKRSNQPQHF. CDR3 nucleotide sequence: TGTGCCAGTAGTAAACAACCTCGGGACAAAGGAAAGAGAAGCAATCAGCCCCAGCATTTT.

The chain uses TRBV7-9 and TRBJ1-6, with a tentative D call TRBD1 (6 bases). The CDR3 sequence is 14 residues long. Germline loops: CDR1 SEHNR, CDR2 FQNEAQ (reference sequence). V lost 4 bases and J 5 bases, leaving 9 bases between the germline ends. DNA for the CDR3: TGTGCCAGCAGCTCCGGACAGAATAATTCACCCCTCCACTTT. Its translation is CASSSGQNNSPLHF.

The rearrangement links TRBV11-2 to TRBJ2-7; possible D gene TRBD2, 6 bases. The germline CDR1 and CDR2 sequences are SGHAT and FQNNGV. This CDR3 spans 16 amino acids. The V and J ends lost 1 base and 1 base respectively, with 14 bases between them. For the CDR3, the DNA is TGTGCCAGCAGCTTAGGTTTAGCGGAGATTTCCTACGAGCAGTACTTC. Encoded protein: CASSLGLAEISYEQYF. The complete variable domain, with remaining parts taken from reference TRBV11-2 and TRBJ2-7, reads EAGVAQSPRYKIIEKRQSVAFWCNPISGHATLYWYQQILGQGPKLLIQFQNNGVVDDSQLPKDRFSAERLKGVDSTLKIQPAKLEDSAVYLCASSLGLAEISYEQYFGPGTRLTVT.

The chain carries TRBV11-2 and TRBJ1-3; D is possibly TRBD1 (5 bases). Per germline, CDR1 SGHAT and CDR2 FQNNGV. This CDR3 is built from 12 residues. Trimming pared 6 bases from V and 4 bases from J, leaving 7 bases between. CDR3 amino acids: CASRGAGNTIYF. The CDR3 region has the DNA TGTGCCAGCAGAGGGGCCGGAAACACCATATATTTT.

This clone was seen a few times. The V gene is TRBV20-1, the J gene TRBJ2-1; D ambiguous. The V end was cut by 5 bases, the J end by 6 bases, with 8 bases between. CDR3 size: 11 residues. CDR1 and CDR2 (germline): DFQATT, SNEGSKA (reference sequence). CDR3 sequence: CSAPRSNEQFF. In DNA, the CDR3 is TGCAGTGCTCCCCGCAGCAATGAGCAGTTCTTC.

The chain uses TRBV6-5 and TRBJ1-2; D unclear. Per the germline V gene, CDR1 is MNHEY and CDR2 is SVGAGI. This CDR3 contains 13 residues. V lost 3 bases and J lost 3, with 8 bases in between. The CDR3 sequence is CASSYRQDYGYTF. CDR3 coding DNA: TGTGCCAGCAGTTATCGTCAGGACTATGGCTACACCTTC.

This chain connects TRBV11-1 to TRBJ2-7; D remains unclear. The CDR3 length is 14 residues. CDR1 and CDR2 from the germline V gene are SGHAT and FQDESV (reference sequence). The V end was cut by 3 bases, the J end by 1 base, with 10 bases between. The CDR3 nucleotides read TGTGCCAGCAGCTTTGGAGACGCATCCTACGAGCAGTACTTC. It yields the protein CASSFGDASYEQYF.

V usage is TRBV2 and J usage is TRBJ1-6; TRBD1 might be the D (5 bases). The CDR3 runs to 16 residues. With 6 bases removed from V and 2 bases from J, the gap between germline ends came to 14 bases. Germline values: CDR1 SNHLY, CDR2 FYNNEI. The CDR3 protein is CASSGQGKAYNSPLHF. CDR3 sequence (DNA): TGTGCCAGCAGCGGCCAGGGAAAGGCCTATAATTCACCCCTCCACTTT.

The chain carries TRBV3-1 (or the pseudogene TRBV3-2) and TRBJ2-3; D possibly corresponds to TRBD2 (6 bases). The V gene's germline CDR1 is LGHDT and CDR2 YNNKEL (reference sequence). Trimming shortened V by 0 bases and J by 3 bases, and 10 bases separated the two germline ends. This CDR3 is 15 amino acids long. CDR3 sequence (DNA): TGTGCCAGCAGCCAAGAGGCGGGGATTACAGATACGCAGTATTTT. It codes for CASSQEAGITDTQYF.

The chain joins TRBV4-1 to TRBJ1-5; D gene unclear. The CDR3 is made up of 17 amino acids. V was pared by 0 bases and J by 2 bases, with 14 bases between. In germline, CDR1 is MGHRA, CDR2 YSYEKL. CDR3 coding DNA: TGCGCCAGCAGCCAAGATCCCCCGGGAGGAGGCAATCAGCCCCAGCATTTT. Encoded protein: CASSQDPPGGGNQPQHF.

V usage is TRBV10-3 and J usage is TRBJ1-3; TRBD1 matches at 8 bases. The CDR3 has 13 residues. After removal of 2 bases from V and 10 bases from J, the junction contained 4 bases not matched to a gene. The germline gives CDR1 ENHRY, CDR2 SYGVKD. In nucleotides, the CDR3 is TGTGCCATCAGTGAGGGACAGGGTACGACCATATATTTT. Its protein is CAISEGQGTTIYF.

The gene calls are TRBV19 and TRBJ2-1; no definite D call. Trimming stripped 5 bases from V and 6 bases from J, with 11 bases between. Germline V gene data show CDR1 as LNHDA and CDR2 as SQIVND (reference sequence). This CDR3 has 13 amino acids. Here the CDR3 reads CASSDPQGNEQFF. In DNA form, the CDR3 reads TGTGCCAGTAGTGACCCCCAAGGCAATGAGCAGTTCTTC.

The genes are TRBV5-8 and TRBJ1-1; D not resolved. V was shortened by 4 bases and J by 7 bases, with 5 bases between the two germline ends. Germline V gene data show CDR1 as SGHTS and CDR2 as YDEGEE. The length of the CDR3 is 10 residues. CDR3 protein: CASSHLEAFF. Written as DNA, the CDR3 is TGTGCCAGCAGCCACCTTGAAGCTTTCTTT.

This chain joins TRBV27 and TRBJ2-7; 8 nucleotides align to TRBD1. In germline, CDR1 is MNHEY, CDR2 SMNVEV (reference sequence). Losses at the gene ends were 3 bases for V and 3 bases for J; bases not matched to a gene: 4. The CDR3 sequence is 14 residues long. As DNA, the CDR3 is TGTGCCAGCAGTTTGACAGGGGATAGCTACGAGCAGTACTTC. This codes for CASSLTGDSYEQYF.

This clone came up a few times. CDR3: CASSPGQGREGYTF. CDR3 sequence (DNA): TGCGCCAGCAGCCCAGGACAGGGTCGGGAAGGCTACACCTTC. This chain links TRBV5-1 with TRBJ1-2; 8 bases are a match to TRBD1. This CDR3 spans 14 amino acids. Trimming cost V 4 bases and J 8 bases; bases outside gene matches: 10. CDR1 SGHRS and CDR2 YFSETQ come from the germline V gene.